This record covers a single T cell receptor (beta chain). This sample is part of a study of control samples from healthy donors and cancer patients. Germline loops: CDR1 MNHEY, CDR2 SVGAGI. Trimming cost V 5 bases and J 7 bases; bases outside gene matches: 9. The CDR3 sequence is 14 residues long. Only in-frame clones appear in the TCRdb table, and some are missing; sequencing was by immunoSEQ multiplex PCR. Counted here are about 95,000 clones, about 87% occurring once; the ten biggest clones make up approximately 14%. The gene calls are TRBV6-5 and TRBJ1-2; TRBD1 aligns across 8 bases. This clonotype originated in an older woman in good health. Source material: blood. The CDR3 nucleotides are TGTGCCAGCAGTCCCGGGACAGGAAGATTTGGCTACACCTTC. It codes for CASSPGTGRFGYTF.